This T cell receptor (beta chain) was sequenced in a study of T cells in localized non-small cell lung cancer. The germline V gene has CDR1 LGHNA and CDR2 YSLEER. With 4 bases removed from V and 0 bases from J, the gap between germline ends came to 10 bases. This CDR3 has 14 residues. General observations from the study: Owing to sequencing of a solitary tumor region, heterogeneity cannot be discounted. Exceeding tumor, uninvolved adjacent lung had the highest T cell clonality. With higher T cell density in blood came longer overall survival. Paired adjacent lung recovered a median roughly 54 of the top 100 tumor clones.

In regard to this clone: Its target is unknown.

TCRdb's copy holds only in-frame clones and misses some; the assay was immunoSEQ multiplex PCR. This table has roughly 40,000 clones, 83% appearing once. The specimen was PBMCs, collected before any cancer treatment. The rearrangement joins TRBV4-3 to TRBJ2-7; D call uncertain. The source is a man between 35 and 75 years old with stage II lung adenocarcinoma. The CDR3 sequence is CASSPWGSSYEQYF. CDR3 in DNA: TGCGCCAGCAGCCCTTGGGGTTCCTCCTACGAGCAGTACTTC.